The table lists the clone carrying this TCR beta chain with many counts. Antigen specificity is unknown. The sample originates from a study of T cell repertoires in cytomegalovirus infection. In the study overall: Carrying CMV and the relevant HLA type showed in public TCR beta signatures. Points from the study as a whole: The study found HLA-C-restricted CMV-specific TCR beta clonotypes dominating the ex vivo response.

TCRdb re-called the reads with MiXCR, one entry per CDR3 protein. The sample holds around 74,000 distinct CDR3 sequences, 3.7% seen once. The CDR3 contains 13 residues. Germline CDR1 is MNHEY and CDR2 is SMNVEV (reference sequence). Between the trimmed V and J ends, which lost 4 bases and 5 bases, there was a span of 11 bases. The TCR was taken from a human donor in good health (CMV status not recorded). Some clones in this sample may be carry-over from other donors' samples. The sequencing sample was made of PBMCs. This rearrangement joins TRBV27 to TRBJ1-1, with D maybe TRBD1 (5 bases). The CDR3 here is CASSSFRVTEAFF. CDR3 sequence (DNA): TGTGCCAGCAGTTCCTTCAGGGTGACTGAAGCTTTCTTT.